The 7 T cell receptor gamma chains given below trace back to one sample, sequenced in a study of gamma-delta chains in newborns, infants, children. TCRdb reprocessed the reads using CATT. Altogether around 3,600 gamma-chain clones are present, around two thirds being singletons, with the ten largest covering about 18%. Sequenced: blood. These receptors came from a child who was a newborn, infant or young child, either healthy, febrile or measles-vaccinated (not recorded which).

This clone has more than one count but fewer than ten. The chain recombines TRGV4 with TRGJP2. The J gene, left out of TCRdb, was set here by checking the DNA against germline. CDR3 length: 14 residues. V was pared by 0 bases and J by 7 bases, with 5 bases of the junction left unmatched. Per the germline V gene, CDR1 is EGSTGY and CDR2 is YDSYTSSV. The CDR3 spells CATWDGRFDWIKTF. Written as DNA, the CDR3 is TGTGCCACCTGGGATGGGCGGTTTGATTGGATCAAGACGTTT.

The gene calls are TRGV4 and TRGJP2. Here the J gene came from matching the DNA to germline, since TCRdb omits it. The CDR3 is 13 residues long. The trim removed 5 bases at V and 5 bases at J, leaving 5 bases unmatched. CDR1 is EGSTGY, CDR2 YDSYTSSV, per germline. The CDR3 sequence is CATWARSDWIKTF. The CDR3 DNA reads TGTGCCACCTGGGCGAGGAGTGATTGGATCAAGACGTTT.

This chain joins TRGV5 and TRGJ1 or TRGJ2. Matching the DNA to germline supplied the J gene, which TCRdb does not give. Germline CDR1 VINAFY, CDR2 YDVSNSKD. The CDR3 is made up of 12 amino acids. V dropped 4 bases and J dropped 4; count of bases not matched to a gene: 4. The CDR3 loop is CATWDEYYKKLF. The CDR3 coding sequence is TGTGCCACCTGGGATGAGTATTATAAGAAACTCTTT.

The chain combines TRGV2 with TRGJ1 or TRGJ2. Germline matching of the DNA provided the J gene here, since TCRdb leaves it blank. Trimming removed 0 bases from V and 12 bases from J; junction bases left unmatched: 11. Per germline, CDR1 EGSNGY and CDR2 YDSYNSKV. The CDR3 consists of 13 residues. The DNA for the CDR3 is TGTGCCACCTGGGACGGGATCACGGGTAGGAAACTCTTT. Translation gives CATWDGITGRKLF.

This clone has a handful of counts. This chain links TRGV2 with TRGJ1 or TRGJ2. Germline assignment: CDR1 EGSNGY and CDR2 YDSYNSKV. The CDR3 runs to 13 residues. V lost 5 bases and J lost 3; bases outside the gene matches: 7. CDR3: CATWVLIYYKKLF. The CDR3 nucleotides are TGTGCCACCTGGGTCCTCATTTATTATAAGAAACTCTTT.

The V and J genes are TRGV2 and TRGJ1 or TRGJ2. TCRdb supplies no J gene; here it was assigned by aligning the nucleotide sequence to germline. The germline gives CDR1 EGSNGY, CDR2 YDSYNSKV. This CDR3 region has 14 residues. The J segment lost 1 base and the V segment lost 2 bases, leaving 5 bases of the junction unmatched. CDR3 amino acids: CATWDVVNYYKKLF. CDR3 bases: TGTGCCACCTGGGACGTGGTCAATTATTATAAGAAACTCTTT.

By share, this clone ranks as large (0.1 to 1%). This may come from a read error, since a much larger clone is one base off. Other nucleotide sequences from this sample produce the same CDR3. The chain combines TRGV9 with TRGJP. The J gene comes from matching the DNA to germline here; TCRdb lacks it. Germline lookup yields CDR1 GITISATS and CDR2 ISYDGTV (reference sequence). V shed 2 bases, J shed 3 bases, and the junction held 1 base outside the gene matches. CDR3 length: 16 residues. This CDR3 is CALWEEQELGKKIKVF. Written as DNA, the CDR3 is TGTGCCTTGTGGGAGGAGCAAGAGTTGGGCAAAAAAATCAAGGTATTT.